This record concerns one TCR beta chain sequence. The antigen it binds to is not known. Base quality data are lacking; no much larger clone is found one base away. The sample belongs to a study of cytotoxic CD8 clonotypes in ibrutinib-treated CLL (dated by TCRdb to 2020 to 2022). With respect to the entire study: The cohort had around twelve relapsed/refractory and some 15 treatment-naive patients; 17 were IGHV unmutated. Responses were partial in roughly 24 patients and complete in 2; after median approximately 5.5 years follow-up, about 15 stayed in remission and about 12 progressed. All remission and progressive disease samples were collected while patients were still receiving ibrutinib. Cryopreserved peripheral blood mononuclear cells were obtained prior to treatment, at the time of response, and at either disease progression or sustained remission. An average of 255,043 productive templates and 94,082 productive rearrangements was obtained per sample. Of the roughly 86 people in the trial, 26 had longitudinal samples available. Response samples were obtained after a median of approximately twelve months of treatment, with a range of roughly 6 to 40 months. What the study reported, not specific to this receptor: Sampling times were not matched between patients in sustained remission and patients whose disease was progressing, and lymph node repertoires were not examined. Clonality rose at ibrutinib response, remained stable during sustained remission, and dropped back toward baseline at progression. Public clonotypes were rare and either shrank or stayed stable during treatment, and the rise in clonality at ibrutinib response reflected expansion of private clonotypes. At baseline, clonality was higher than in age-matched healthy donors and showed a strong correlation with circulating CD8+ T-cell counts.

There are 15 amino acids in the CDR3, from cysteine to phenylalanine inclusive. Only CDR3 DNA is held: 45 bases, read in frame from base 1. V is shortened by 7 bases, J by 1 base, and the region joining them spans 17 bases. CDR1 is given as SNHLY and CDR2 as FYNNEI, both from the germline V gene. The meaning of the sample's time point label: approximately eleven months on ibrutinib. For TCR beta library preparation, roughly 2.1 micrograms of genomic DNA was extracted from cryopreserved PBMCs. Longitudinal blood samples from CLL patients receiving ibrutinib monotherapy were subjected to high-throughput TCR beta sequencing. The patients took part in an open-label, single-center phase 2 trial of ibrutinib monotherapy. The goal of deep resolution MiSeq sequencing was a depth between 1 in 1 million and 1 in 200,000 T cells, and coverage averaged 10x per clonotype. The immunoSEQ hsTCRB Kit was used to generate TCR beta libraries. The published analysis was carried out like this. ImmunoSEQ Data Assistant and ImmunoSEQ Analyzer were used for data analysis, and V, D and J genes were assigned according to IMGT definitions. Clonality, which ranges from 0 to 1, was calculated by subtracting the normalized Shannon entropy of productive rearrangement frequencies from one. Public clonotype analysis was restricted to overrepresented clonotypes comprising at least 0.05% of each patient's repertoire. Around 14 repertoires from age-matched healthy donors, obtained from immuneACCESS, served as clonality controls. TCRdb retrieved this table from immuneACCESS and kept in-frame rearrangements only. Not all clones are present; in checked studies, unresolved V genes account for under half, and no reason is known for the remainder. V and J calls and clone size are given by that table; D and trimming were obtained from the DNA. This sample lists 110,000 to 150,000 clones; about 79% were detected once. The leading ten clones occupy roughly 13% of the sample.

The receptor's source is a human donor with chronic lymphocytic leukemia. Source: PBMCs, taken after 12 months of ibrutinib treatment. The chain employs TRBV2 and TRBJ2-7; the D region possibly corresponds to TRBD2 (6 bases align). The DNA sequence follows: TGTGCCAGCACCTGGGGGGTAGCGGAGTCCTACGAGCAGTACTTC. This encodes CASTWGVAESYEQYF. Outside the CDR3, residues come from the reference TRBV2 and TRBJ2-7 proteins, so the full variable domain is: EPEVTQTPSHQVTQMGQEVILRCVPISNHLYFYWYRQILGQKVEFLVSFYNNEISEKSEIFDDQFSVERPDGSNFTLKIRSTKLEDSAMYFCASTWGVAESYEQYFGPGTRLTVT.